This record looks at one T cell receptor (beta chain) sequence and its context. No cognate antigen has been identified for it. No qualities accompany the bases; no much larger clone lies one base away. This sample is part of a study of shared T cell receptors in the human thymus listed by TCRdb under 2021. Context from the whole study: The study examined how self-reactive, shared T-cell receptor alpha chains are generated in the human thymus.

The library was built by means of the immunoSEQ multiplex PCR assay. As stored in TCRdb, this immuneACCESS dataset retains in-frame rearrangements with V and J assigned. A fraction of the clones does not appear; measured against another copy, unresolved V genes explain less than half of the discrepancy, and the remainder lacks a known reason. For this sample there are hundreds of thousands of clones; more than 75% appear just once. The top ten clonotypes cover 0.0095% to 0.012% of the sample. The CDR3 measures 14 amino acids from cysteine to phenylalanine. CDR3 DNA only is kept here, 42 bases in frame from base 1. CDR1 and CDR2 were assigned from the germline V gene as SGHTA and FQGNSA. The junction shows trimming of 4 bases on V and 2 bases on J, plus 12 bases between the germline ends. These sequences were also reported in another study, on human thymus T cells. The second source states: Donors were immunologically healthy infants undergoing open corrective cardiac surgery for congenital heart defects in Finland. Thymus tissue was collected as surgical resects that were removed during corrective cardiac surgery. Usage of V and J gene segments appeared to be biased in both the thymic and the peripheral blood repertoires. According to the related research, thymic TCR repertoires were highly overlapping among unrelated individuals. The study characterized TCR alpha and beta repertoires from seven to nine infant thymus samples and a few related peripheral blood samples. The cohort included six male and two female infants, with donor ages spanning 7 to 244 days. Thymocytes were mechanically released from the tissue and were stored as pellets of roughly 9.5-30 million cells at -70 degrees C. Genomic DNA was extracted from frozen cell pellets with a QIAsymphony instrument. The immunoSEQ multiplex PCR assay was used to amplify the TCRB and TCRAD loci from a standardized amount of quality-controlled genomic DNA. The amplicons covered the V(D)J region and were long enough to include the CDR3 and to identify the V and J genes. The amplicons were sequenced on an Illumina platform via the commercial immunoSEQ service. Primer bias and sequencing errors were corrected using previously described methods, and TCRAD and TCRB definitions followed the IMGT database. The repertoires were analysed using immunoSEQ Analyzer 3.0 and VDJTools for basic statistics, V/J segment usage, diversity estimates, rarefaction and pairwise overlap. To estimate diversity, the Chao1, ChaoE, Efron-Thisted, Shannon and inverse Simpson indices were applied, and diversity was also estimated on datasets down-sampled to the smallest sample. Repertoire overlap used strict matching of CDR3 nucleotide sequence, V gene and J gene, with Jaccard-based multidimensional scaling clustering. On average, approximately 800,000 unique TCRB clonotypes were obtained from thymus samples, compared with approximately 84,000 from blood samples.

This clonotype was sampled from a boy in the first two years of life with a congenital heart defect. Donor details come from another sample of the same person, matched by shared clones. The specimen was thymocytes. Rearrangement joined TRBV7-2 to TRBJ2-7; tentative D gene TRBD1, with 6 bases matching. The CDR3 region has the sequence CASSYSGTPYEQYF. At the DNA level, the sequence is TGTGCCAGCAGCTATTCCGGGACACCCTACGAGCAGTACTTC. The CDR3, completed at both ends by the reference TRBV7-2 and TRBJ2-7 genes, gives the full variable domain GAGVSQSPSNKVTEKGKDVELRCDPISGHTALYWYRQSLGQGLEFLIYFQGNSAPDKSGLPSDRFSAERTGGSVSTLTIQRTQQEDSAVYLCASSYSGTPYEQYFGPGTRLTVT.